The 27 T cell receptor beta chains reported below all come from one sample, sequenced in a study of shared clonotypes between healthy human individuals. TCRdb's copy holds only in-frame clones and misses some; the assay was immunoSEQ multiplex PCR. Among some 480,000 clones listed, less than 80% were seen once. The specimen was PBMCs. Every receptor here comes from a woman between 35 and 50 years old in good health. Some clones in this sample may be carry-over from other donors' samples.

This clone appeared a few times. J is TRBJ1-1 and V is TRBV7-9; 7 bases agree with TRBD1. Germline loops: CDR1 SEHNR, CDR2 FQNEAQ (reference sequence). The CDR3 consists of 13 residues. V dropped 5 bases and J dropped 3; count of bases not matched to a gene: 3. The CDR3 sequence is CASSGTGDTEAFF. For the CDR3, the DNA is TGTGCCAGCAGCGGCACAGGGGACACTGAAGCTTTCTTT.

In the case of this clone: Since a far larger clone is one base different, this is likely a read error. The J gene is TRBJ1-1, the V gene TRBV28, with 7 positions matching TRBD1. The germline V gene encodes CDR1 MDHEN and CDR2 SYDVKM. The CDR3 extends over 12 amino acids. Losses at the gene ends were 6 bases for V and 4 bases for J; bases not matched to a gene: 2. CDR3 sequence reads: CASRQGGTEAFF. Here the CDR3 DNA reads TGTGCCAGCAGGCAGGGGGGCACTGAAGCTTTCTTT.

This clone was found a few times. The chain uses TRBV16 and TRBJ1-5; D perhaps matches TRBD1 (6 bases). Germline CDR1 and CDR2: KGHSY and FQNENV. The V end was cut by 4 bases, the J end by 9 bases, with 13 bases between. The CDR3 is made up of 13 amino acids. As DNA, the CDR3 is TGTGCCAGCAGCCTAGACAGGAGTGGGCCCCAGCATTTT. It specifies CASSLDRSGPQHF.

This rearrangement joins TRBV11-3 to TRBJ2-7; D call uncertain. CDR3 length equals 14 residues. V was pared by 1 base and J by 3 bases, with 10 bases between. The germline V gene has CDR1 SGHNT and CDR2 YENEEA. The DNA of the CDR3 is TGTGCCAGCAGCTTAGGAGGTAAACACTACGAGCAGTACTTC. Translating it yields CASSLGGKHYEQYF.

The V and J genes are TRBV7-8 and TRBJ2-5; a weak D match, TRBD1 (6 bases). V shed 5 bases and J shed 2 bases, with 18 bases lying between them. CDR1 and CDR2 (germline): SGHVS, FQNEAQ. The CDR3 sequence is 16 residues long. The CDR3 loop reads CASSLGGESRQETQYF. As DNA, the CDR3 is TGTGCCAGCAGCCTAGGGGGAGAAAGTCGACAAGAGACCCAGTACTTC.

The chain joins TRBV7-6 to TRBJ2-1; D could derive from TRBD1 or TRBD2 (5 bases each). The CDR3 has 18 residues. Germline lookup yields CDR1 SGHVS and CDR2 FNYEAQ. Trimming shortened V by 4 bases and J by 6 bases, and 25 bases separated the two germline ends. The CDR3 loop reads CASSSLSAGTRALNEQFF. CDR3 DNA: TGTGCCAGCAGCTCCTTGTCCGCCGGGACCCGGGCCCTCAATGAGCAGTTCTTC.

The chain combines TRBV2 with TRBJ1-5; a weak D match, TRBD1 (5 bases). V was cut by 8 bases and J by 1 base, with 15 bases left in between. Germline V gene lookup returns CDR1 SNHLY and CDR2 FYNNEI. This CDR3 contains 15 residues. The CDR3 loop reads CASLGGGESNQPQHF. The CDR3 coding sequence is TGTGCCAGCCTTGGGGGGGGTGAGAGCAATCAGCCCCAGCATTTT.

In this sample, this clone turned up many times. The chain couples TRBV19 to TRBJ2-7; 10 nucleotides agree with TRBD1. Germline V gives CDR1 LNHDA, CDR2 SQIVND (reference sequence). V trimming: 5 bases; J trimming: 4 bases; junction bases outside the gene matches: 8. CDR3 length: 15 amino acids. The CDR3 loop is CASSASGTGEYEQYF. The CDR3 nucleotides are TGTGCCAGTAGTGCCTCCGGGACAGGGGAGTACGAGCAGTACTTC. The variable domain in full, completed from reference TRBV19 and TRBJ2-7, reads DGGITQSPKYLFRKEGQNVTLSCEQNLNHDAMYWYRQDPGQGLRLIYYSQIVNDFQKGDIAEGYSVSREKKESFPLTVTSAQKNPTAFYLCASSASGTGEYEQYFGPGTRLTVT.

Of note for this clone: The junction and the germline gene differ at one end; a read error may be behind it. The V and J genes are TRBV5-6 and TRBJ2-7; D remains ambiguous. The CDR3 is 13 amino acids. The germline V gene encodes CDR1 SGHDT and CDR2 YYEEEE. CDR3 protein: CASSTVESYKQYF. The DNA of the CDR3 is TGTGCCAGCAGCACGGTTGAGAGCTACAAGCAGTACTTC. Complete variable domain (other parts from reference TRBV5-6 and TRBJ2-7): DAGVTQSPTHLIKTRGQQVTLRCSPKSGHDTVSWYQQALGQGPQFIFQYYEEEERQRGNFPDRFSGHQFPNYSSELNVNALLLGDSALYLCASSTVESYKQYFGPGTRLTVT.

The chain links TRBV4-1 to TRBJ2-1; D not resolved. Germline assignment: CDR1 MGHRA and CDR2 YSYEKL. V gave up 1 base and J gave up 10 bases, with 11 bases separating them. This CDR3 comprises 13 residues. The CDR3 bases are TGCGCCAGCAGCCAAGGGTTAACTCGGGAGCAGTTCTTC. Its protein product is CASSQGLTREQFF.

The V and J genes are TRBV6-5 and TRBJ1-1; perhaps TRBD1 as D (6 bases). V lost 2 bases to trimming and J lost 7 bases, with 14 bases between them. The CDR3 covers 14 residues. CDR1 MNHEY and CDR2 SVGAGI come from the germline V gene. The CDR3 loop reads CASSYVVTGNEAFF. Written as DNA, the CDR3 is TGTGCCAGCAGTTACGTGGTGACAGGTAATGAAGCTTTCTTT.

The chain employs TRBV7-3 and TRBJ2-2; D call uncertain. V lost 1 base, J lost 6 bases, and 9 bases lay in between. The CDR3 is 14 residues long. Germline values: CDR1 SGHTA, CDR2 FQGTGA. CDR3 amino acids: CASSLIGKAGELFF. For the CDR3, the DNA is TGTGCCAGCAGCTTAATAGGGAAGGCCGGGGAGCTGTTTTTT.

This rearrangement joins TRBV10-3 to TRBJ2-1; D is ambiguous. This CDR3 has 12 residues. V was shortened by 2 bases and J by 4 bases, with 3 bases between the two germline ends. CDR1 ENHRY and CDR2 SYGVKD come from the germline V gene. The CDR3 coding sequence is TGTGCCATCAGTGAGCCTTACAATGAGCAGTTCTTC. Translated, it gives CAISEPYNEQFF.

CDR3 loop: CASSPPNGHGGTDTQYF. The CDR3 nucleotides read TGTGCCAGCTCACCACCGAATGGCCACGGTGGGACAGATACGCAGTATTTT. J is TRBJ2-3 and V is TRBV18; D ambiguous. There are 17 residues in the CDR3. Trimming shortened V by 0 bases and J by 3 bases, and 16 bases separated the two germline ends. From germline, CDR1 is KGHSH and CDR2 LQKENI.

Details on this clone: This specimen includes other DNA sequences encoding the same CDR3. The J gene is TRBJ2-1, the V gene TRBV5-1, with 9 bases fitting TRBD2. Trimming took 0 bases from V and 3 from J; bases not matched to a gene: 1. CDR3 size: 15 residues. Germline CDR1 is SGHRS and CDR2 is YFSETQ. CDR3 residues: CASSLGLAVYNEQFF. As DNA, the CDR3 is TGCGCCAGCAGCTTGGGACTAGCGGTCTACAATGAGCAGTTCTTC.

The V call is TRBV30, the J call TRBJ2-7; either TRBD1 or TRBD2 may supply D (5 bases each). Germline assignment: CDR1 GTSNPN and CDR2 SVGIG (reference sequence). The germline V and J ends were trimmed by 2 bases and 3 bases, with 14 bases remaining between them. This CDR3 has 14 residues. DNA for the CDR3: TGTGCCTGGAGTCCCGCGGCGAGGGGCTACGAGCAGTACTTC. Its protein is CAWSPAARGYEQYF. The full variable domain, its missing parts supplied by reference TRBV30 and TRBJ2-7, is SQTIHQWPATLVQPVGSPLSLECTVEGTSNPNLYWYRQAAGRGLQLLFYSVGIGQISSEVPQNLSASRPQDRQFILSSKKLLLSDSGFYLCAWSPAARGYEQYFGPGTRLTVT.

This chain joins TRBV19 and TRBJ2-7, with D possibly matching TRBD2 (6 bases). Trimming removed 7 bases from V and 4 bases from J, with 20 bases in between. The CDR3 has 15 residues. The germline V gene encodes CDR1 LNHDA and CDR2 SQIVND (reference sequence). Written as DNA, the CDR3 is TGTGCCAGTAAGCGAACCGGAGGGATGGGTTACGAGCAGTACTTC. It is translated as CASKRTGGMGYEQYF.

This clone was observed a few times. V and J are TRBV6-1 and TRBJ2-5, with D perhaps TRBD1 (5 bases). Gene TRBJ2-7 matches the end of the DNA better, so the J call may be wrong. Germline loops: CDR1 MNHNS, CDR2 SASEGT. The CDR3 consists of 16 residues. The CDR3 region has the DNA TGTGCCAGCAGTCAAGGGGCAGGCTATAGCTCCTACGAGCAGTACTTC. Translation gives CASSQGAGYSSYEQYF.

The chain links TRBV2 to TRBJ2-2, with 8 bases identical to TRBD1. Germline values: CDR1 SNHLY, CDR2 FYNNEI. The CDR3 has 14 amino acids. The trim removed 6 bases at V and 4 bases at J, leaving 4 bases unmatched. As DNA, the CDR3 is TGTGCCAGCAGGACCGGGACAGGCACCGGGGAGCTGTTTTTT. It translates to CASRTGTGTGELFF.

The chain links TRBV30 to TRBJ2-1; D not certain. V gave up 5 bases and J gave up 0 bases, with 8 bases separating them. CDR3 length: 13 residues. Germline V lookup: CDR1 GTSNPN, CDR2 SVGIG (reference sequence). The CDR3 DNA reads TGTGCCTGGGCAGAGGACTCCTACAATGAGCAGTTCTTC. Protein product: CAWAEDSYNEQFF. Full variable domain (rest looked up from reference TRBV30 and TRBJ2-1): SQTIHQWPATLVQPVGSPLSLECTVEGTSNPNLYWYRQAAGRGLQLLFYSVGIGQISSEVPQNLSASRPQDRQFILSSKKLLLSDSGFYLCAWAEDSYNEQFFGPGTRLTVL.

DNA for the CDR3: TGTGCCAGCAGCGTAGGGGGGACGTGGGACACTGAAGCTTTCTTT. It yields the protein CASSVGGTWDTEAFF. This rearrangement joins TRBV9 to TRBJ1-1; tentatively, D is TRBD1 (5 bases). V shed 0 bases and J shed 3 bases, with 12 bases lying between them. CDR1 and CDR2 from the germline V gene are SGDLS and YYNGEE. The CDR3 consists of 15 residues.

This sequence joins TRBV5-1 and TRBJ2-7; D ambiguous. V was trimmed by 5 bases and J by 7 bases, leaving 13 bases between them. CDR1 and CDR2 from the germline V gene are SGHRS and YFSETQ. This CDR3 has 12 amino acids. CDR3 amino acids: CASRLDMREQYF. The CDR3 nucleotides are TGCGCCAGCAGGTTAGATATGAGGGAGCAGTACTTC. The full variable domain, rest sourced from reference TRBV5-1 and TRBJ2-7, is KAGVTQTPRYLIKTRGQQVTLSCSPISGHRSVSWYQQTPGQGLQFLFEYFSETQRNKGNFPGRFSGRQFSNSRSEMNVSTLELGDSALYLCASRLDMREQYFGPGTRLTVT.

This clone was seen once. The chain employs TRBV7-9 and TRBJ2-1; 10 bases map to TRBD2. Trimming cost V 2 bases and J 5 bases; bases outside gene matches: 3. CDR1 and CDR2 from the germline V gene are SEHNR and FQNEAQ (reference sequence). The CDR3 has 15 amino acids. CDR3 nucleotide sequence: TGTGCCAGCAGCTTACCTAGCGGGAGTGACAATGAGCAGTTCTTC. Amino acid sequence: CASSLPSGSDNEQFF.

This clone has only a few counts. The chain links TRBV28 to TRBJ2-7; possible D gene TRBD1, 5 bases. This CDR3 has 15 amino acids. Germline assignment: CDR1 MDHEN and CDR2 SYDVKM. Trimming stripped 8 bases from V and 1 base from J, with 18 bases between. The CDR3 nucleotides read TGTGCCAGCTCTCTACCAGCAGGGATGTCCTACGAGCAGTACTTC. Translation gives CASSLPAGMSYEQYF.

As concerns this clone: Within the sample, other DNA sequences also encode this same CDR3. The rearrangement joins TRBV30 to TRBJ1-1; 7 bases align to TRBD1. The CDR3 spans 13 residues. The trim removed 2 bases at V and 2 bases at J, leaving 2 bases unmatched. The germline CDR1 and CDR2 sequences are GTSNPN and SVGIG (reference sequence). In DNA form, the CDR3 reads TGTGCCTGGAGTCGAGGGGGCAACACTGAAGCTTTCTTT. This translates into CAWSRGGNTEAFF.

This sequence joins TRBV7-2 and TRBJ2-3, with 7 bases fitting TRBD1. The V segment lost 4 bases and the J segment 1 base; nucleotides outside the gene matches: 2. This CDR3 has 14 residues. Germline lookup yields CDR1 SGHTA and CDR2 FQGNSA. DNA for the CDR3: TGTGCCAGCAGCTGGGACAGACGCACAGATACGCAGTATTTT. Amino acid sequence: CASSWDRRTDTQYF. Looking up the rest from reference TRBV7-2 and TRBJ2-3 gives the full variable domain: GAGVSQSPSNKVTEKGKDVELRCDPISGHTALYWYRQSLGQGLEFLIYFQGNSAPDKSGLPSDRFSAERTGGSVSTLTIQRTQQEDSAVYLCASSWDRRTDTQYFGPGTRLTVL.

This chain links TRBV29-1 with TRBJ1-5, with D possibly being TRBD1 (5 bases). Germline CDR1 is SQVTM and CDR2 is ANQGSEA. Trimming stripped 4 bases from V and 4 bases from J, with 11 bases between. The CDR3 is 13 residues long. CDR3 DNA: TGCAGCGTTGCCAGGGAGGTGAATCAGCCCCAGCATTTT. Protein product: CSVAREVNQPQHF. The full variable domain, completed using reference TRBV29-1 and TRBJ1-5, is SAVISQKPSRDICQRGTSLTIQCQVDSQVTMMFWYRQQPGQSLTLIATANQGSEATYESGFVIDKFPISRPNLTFSTLTVSNMSPEDSSIYLCSVAREVNQPQHFGDGTRLSIL.